This is a list of T cell receptor beta chains from one sample in a study of T cells in localized non-small cell lung cancer. Profiling relied on immunoSEQ multiplex PCR, and the TCRdb table lists in-frame clones only, not all of them. Of about 74,000 clones listed, around 84% are singletons. This material consisted of peripheral blood, taken before any cancer treatment. The receptors were gathered from an older female donor with stage I lung adenocarcinoma. CDR3s include the opening cysteine and the closing phenylalanine or tryptophan. The order of the fields is V gene, CDR3 length, clone size, D gene, J gene, CDR3 protein, CDR3 DNA. D genes are given only for firm matches. Clone sizes are given selectively: once, few, many, or a class where the clone is expanded.

>TRBV5-5|15|once|TRBD2|TRBJ2-1
CASSFPFSGRGYQFF
TGTGCCAGCAGCTTCCCCTTTAGCGGGAGAGGGTATCAGTTCTTC
>TRBV19|13|.|.|TRBJ1-2
CASSILQAYGYTF
TGTGCCAGTAGTATTTTGCAGGCCTATGGCTACACCTTC
>TRBV6-1|15|.|TRBD1|TRBJ1-4
CASSAQQGAEEKLFF
TGTGCCAGCAGTGCCCAACAGGGGGCGGAGGAAAAACTGTTTTTT
>TRBV7-8|16|once|TRBD1|TRBJ2-3
CASSLTGQIDTDTQYF
TGTGCCAGCAGCTTGACGGGACAGATCGACACAGATACGCAGTATTTT
>TRBV9|13|.|.|TRBJ2-1
CASSPEVEIGQFF
TGTGCCAGCAGCCCCGAGGTGGAAATCGGGCAGTTCTTC
>TRBV18|15|.|TRBD1|TRBJ1-1
CASSPLQGSRTEAFF
TGTGCCAGCTCACCTCTACAGGGGTCGAGGACTGAAGCTTTCTTT
>TRBV19|16|.|TRBD2|TRBJ2-3
CASSGTSGSVTDTQYF
TGTGCCAGTAGTGGGACTAGCGGGAGCGTAACAGATACGCAGTATTTT
>TRBV19|15|few|.|TRBJ2-3
CASRLSGRSWYTQYF
TGTGCCAGTCGCCTTTCGGGACGTTCATGGTATACGCAGTATTTT
>TRBV7-2|15|.|TRBD2|TRBJ2-3
CASSKASGGTDTQYF
TGTGCCAGCAGCAAAGCTAGCGGGGGGACAGATACGCAGTATTTT
>TRBV4-1|15|.|TRBD1|TRBJ1-3
CASSQGQGAGNTIYF
TGCGCCAGCAGCCAAGGACAGGGGGCTGGAAACACCATATATTTT
>TRBV27|14|.|.|TRBJ1-2
CASRGRNTVYGYTF
TGTGCCAGCAGAGGACGGAATACTGTCTATGGCTACACCTTC
>TRBV7-2|17|few|TRBD1|TRBJ2-7
CASSLEGTGGAYYEQYF
TGTGCCAGCAGCTTAGAGGGGACAGGGGGCGCCTACTACGAGCAGTACTTC
>TRBV5-1|14|.|.|TRBJ2-5
CASSFKAPQETQYF
TGCGCCAGCAGCTTTAAGGCGCCACAAGAGACCCAGTACTTC
>TRBV5-1|15|once|.|TRBJ2-7
CASSWGGTSQEEQYF
TGCGCCAGCAGCTGGGGTGGGACCAGTCAAGAGGAGCAGTACTTC
>TRBV9|15|once|.|TRBJ2-7
CASSAYLDRAYEQYF
TGTGCCAGCAGCGCCTACTTAGACCGAGCCTACGAGCAGTACTTC
>TRBV6-1|14|.|.|TRBJ1-1
CASSEIGRVTEAFF
TGTGCCAGCAGTGAAATCGGCAGGGTCACTGAAGCTTTCTTT
>TRBV6-5|14|.|.|TRBJ2-7
CASSPRTESYEQYF
TGTGCCAGCAGTCCTCGGACAGAGTCCTACGAGCAGTACTTC